This T cell receptor beta chain was identified in a study of T cell clonotyping in hematopoietic cell transplantation. General observations from the study: Higher Inverse Simpson Index values in graft donor and pretransplant recipient predicted broader posttransplant TCR diversity.

A word on this clone: What it binds is not known.

Assay used: immunoSEQ multiplex PCR; TCRdb lists only in-frame clones, some missing. This sample has roughly 9,000 clones; 84% occur once, and the top ten carry over 40%. The material sequenced was PBMCs, taken at the time of graft-versus-host disease after allogeneic stem cell transplant. The origin of this receptor is a male patient between 60 and 69 years old who had an allogeneic stem cell transplant from an unrelated donor, so the T cells may come from the graft donor. Some clones in this sample may be carry-over from other donors' samples.

CDR3 DNA sequence: TGTGCCATCAGTGACCCCAGGGGTAGGCTCTCTGGGGCCAACGTCCTGACTTTC. It translates to CAISDPRGRLSGANVLTF. V gene TRBV10-3 combines with J gene TRBJ2-6, with D maybe TRBD1 (6 bases). Trimming took 3 bases from V and 0 from J, leaving 15 bases between them. This CDR3 region has 18 residues. Germline V CDR1 and CDR2: ENHRY, SYGVKD.